The text below deals with one T cell receptor (beta chain). The data derive from a study of PD-L1 blockade in urothelial cancer. Study details: Patients, treated from about 2014 onward, received atezolizumab 1,200 mg intravenously every 3 weeks.

This CDR3 region has 16 residues. CDR1 is LGHNT, CDR2 FRNRAP, per germline. Trimming took 3 bases from V and 4 from J, leaving 17 bases between them. Assay: immunoSEQ multiplex PCR; the TCRdb copy retains only in-frame clones and omits some. This sample has 55,000 or so clones, with around 82% found just once. The clonotype originates from a man aged 40-50 years with urothelial cancer. V and J are TRBV12-5 and TRBJ2-3; no definite D call. Here the sequenced sample was PBMCs, taken around atezolizumab (anti-PD-L1) treatment. The CDR3 DNA reads as TGTGCTAGTGGTTTCCCTACAGTGTTGTTTGCAGATACGCAGTATTTT. Residues: CASGFPTVLFADTQYF. The complete variable domain, with remaining parts taken from reference TRBV12-5 and TRBJ2-3, reads DARVTQTPRHKVTEMGQEVTMRCQPILGHNTVFWYRQTMMQGLELLAYFRNRAPLDDSGMPKDRFSAEMPDATLATLKIQPSEPRDSAVYFCASGFPTVLFADTQYFGPGTRLTVL.